This passage covers 24 T cell receptor beta chains from one sample sequenced in a study of T-cell reconstitution after alpha-beta-depleted transplantation in children. Unique molecular identifiers featured in how the TCRbeta library was prepared. TCRdb re-derived calls from the PCR reads in MiXCR, one entry per CDR3 protein. The repertoire holds 280,000 or so distinct CDR3 sequences, with 11% as singletons. Sequenced material: peripheral blood, taken 180 days after TCRalphabeta/CD19-depleted stem cell transplant. All receptors derive from a male patient aged 2-15 years who had a stem cell transplant for chronic granulomatous disease, so the T cells may come from the graft donor.

This clonotype has just a few counts. V usage is TRBV5-4 and J usage is TRBJ1-2; D call uncertain. V was cut by 3 bases and J by 7 bases, with 13 bases left in between. Germline values: CDR1 SGHNT, CDR2 YYREEE (reference sequence). There are 13 residues in the CDR3. Here the CDR3 reads CASSSHGISGYTF. The CDR3 nucleotides read TGTGCCAGCAGCTCCCACGGGATCTCTGGCTACACCTTC.

There are a few counts of this clonotype. V is TRBV5-4 and J is TRBJ2-3; 14 bases fit TRBD2. Germline-derived CDR1 and CDR2 are SGHNT and YYREEE (reference sequence). This CDR3 is 18 amino acids long. V lost 3 bases, J lost 0 bases, and 6 bases stayed unmatched. CDR3 amino acids: CASSSGTSGRGSTDTQYF. For the CDR3, the DNA is TGTGCCAGCAGCTCCGGGACTAGCGGGAGAGGGAGCACAGATACGCAGTATTTT.

Many counts were recorded for this clonotype. V usage is TRBV5-6 and J usage is TRBJ2-7; TRBD1 might be the D (6 bases). The germline CDR1 and CDR2 sequences are SGHDT and YYEEEE. The CDR3 totals 14 residues. Trimming left V 4 bases short and J 3 bases short, with 14 bases between. In DNA form, the CDR3 reads TGTGCCAGCAGCAGAGGGGGATCTCGCTACGAGCAGTACTTC. Protein: CASSRGGSRYEQYF.

In its sample, this clonotype was seen many times. The chain has TRBV20-1 and TRBJ1-1; D perhaps matches TRBD1 (5 bases). Germline V lookup: CDR1 DFQATT, CDR2 SNEGSKA (reference sequence). The V end lost 5 bases, the J end lost 8 bases, and 15 bases lay between the germline ends. This CDR3 is built from 12 residues. DNA for the CDR3: TGCAGTGCTGACGTACAGGCGGCCGAAGCTTTCTTT. Protein sequence: CSADVQAAEAFF.

The sample holds many counts of this clonotype. The chain employs TRBV6-5 and TRBJ2-7; D is ambiguous. V was pared by 0 bases and J by 5 bases, with 14 bases between. There are 15 residues in the CDR3. Germline values: CDR1 MNHEY, CDR2 SVGAGI. The CDR3 protein is CASSYSIGLGHEQYF. The CDR3 DNA is TGTGCCAGCAGTTACTCGATTGGGCTAGGGCACGAGCAGTACTTC.

There are many counts of this clonotype. The V and J genes are TRBV12-3 or TRBV12-4 and TRBJ2-7; a possible D gene is TRBD1 (6 bases). The CDR3 extends over 12 amino acids. Trimming removed 6 bases at V and 9 bases at J, with 15 bases between. CDR3 coding DNA: TGTGCCAGCAGGGGCATCACAGGGCGGCAGTACTTC. It is translated as CASRGITGRQYF.

The sample holds many counts of this clonotype. This sequence joins TRBV18 and TRBJ2-1, with D unclear. Trimming cost V 0 bases and J 7 bases, with 7 bases left between them. The germline CDR1 and CDR2 sequences are KGHSH and LQKENI. This CDR3 region has 13 residues. The CDR3 region is CASSPPGQNEQFF. Here the CDR3 DNA reads TGTGCCAGCTCACCACCTGGGCAAAATGAGCAGTTCTTC.

In the case of this clonotype: Sequence at one end of the junction differs from germline and may be a read error. The V and J genes are TRBV20-1 and TRBJ2-3; 11 positions agree with TRBD1. From germline, CDR1 is DFQATT and CDR2 SNEGSKA (reference sequence). This CDR3 comprises 19 residues. The CDR3 sequence is CCAREATMDRGLITDTQYF. CDR3 bases: TGCTGTGCTAGGGAAGCGACTATGGACAGGGGGCTCATCACAGATACGCAGTATTTT.

Ten or more counts support this clonotype. The CDR3 sequence is CSAIRDRGNTEAFF. In DNA form, the CDR3 reads TGCAGCGCCATCCGGGACAGGGGTAATACTGAAGCTTTCTTT. The chain employs TRBV29-1 and TRBJ1-1; 10 bases line up with TRBD1. Germline V CDR1 and CDR2: SQVTM, ANQGSEA. Unmatched junction bases numbered 10, after V lost 7 bases and J lost 5 bases. The CDR3 runs 14 residues.

This clonotype was counted many times. The rearrangement uses TRBV12-3 or TRBV12-4 and TRBJ2-1; tentative D call: TRBD1 (6 bases). Trimming stripped 5 bases from V and 1 base from J, with 12 bases between. The CDR3 covers 15 residues. In DNA form, the CDR3 reads TGTGCCAGCAGTCCCGCCAGGGGATCCTACAATGAGCAGTTCTTC. Amino acid sequence: CASSPARGSYNEQFF.

This clonotype was counted ten times or more. CDR3 loop: CASRAGPSGPQHF. CDR3 DNA: TGTGCCAGCAGGGCCGGGCCCTCGGGGCCCCAGCATTTT. The V call is TRBV12-3 or TRBV12-4, the J call TRBJ1-5; D ambiguous. Trimming stripped 6 bases from V and 9 bases from J, with 15 bases between. The CDR3 length is 13 residues.

The sample holds many counts of this clonotype. The CDR3 loop reads CASSPDHTGELFF. In DNA, the CDR3 is TGTGCCAGCAGTCCGGATCACACCGGGGAGCTGTTTTTT. The V gene is TRBV27, the J gene TRBJ2-2; D is ambiguous. CDR1 and CDR2 from the germline V gene are MNHEY and SMNVEV (reference sequence). Trimming removed 5 bases from V and 3 bases from J, with 7 bases in between. The CDR3 totals 13 residues.

This clonotype was recorded at least ten times. One end of the junction does not line up with germline, which may come from a read error. The J gene is TRBJ2-2, the V gene TRBV30, with 9 bases fitting TRBD2. This CDR3 has 13 amino acids. CDR1 is GTSNPN and CDR2 is SVGIG in the germline V gene (reference sequence). The CDR3 sequence is CAGSGSGVGKLFF. DNA of the CDR3: TGTGCCGGTAGCGGGAGCGGGGTCGGGAAGCTGTTTTTT. The entire variable domain, with the rest obtained from reference TRBV30 and TRBJ2-2, is as follows: SQTIHQWPATLVQPVGSPLSLECTVEGTSNPNLYWYRQAAGRGLQLLFYSVGIGQISSEVPQNLSASRPQDRQFILSSKKLLLSDSGFYLCAGSGSGVGKLFFGEGSRLTVL.

This clonotype was seen many times. The chain uses TRBV25-1 and TRBJ1-5; D unclear. V was trimmed by 6 bases and J by 5 bases, leaving 11 bases between them. Germline V gene data show CDR1 as MGHDK and CDR2 as SYGVNS. This CDR3 has 13 amino acids. CDR3 DNA sequence: TGTGCCAGCAGCTCGAGAAGCGATCAGCCCCAGCATTTT. This translates into CASSSRSDQPQHF.

This clonotype was observed at least ten times. The chain links TRBV10-3 to TRBJ1-1; D is unclear. V was trimmed by 0 bases and J by 0 bases, leaving 14 bases between them. CDR3 size: 17 residues. Germline V CDR1 and CDR2: ENHRY, SYGVKD. The CDR3 sequence: CAISESGRPPMNTEAFF. The CDR3 DNA is TGTGCCATCAGTGAGTCTGGCAGGCCACCTATGAACACTGAAGCTTTCTTT.

This clonotype was seen repeatedly, ten times or more. V is TRBV6-2 or TRBV6-3 and J is TRBJ2-1; 9 positions agree with TRBD2. There are 15 residues in the CDR3. The junction had 5 bases not matched to a gene; V was cut back by 0 bases and J by 8 bases. The germline V gene encodes CDR1 MNHEY and CDR2 SVGEGT. This CDR3 reads CASSYSSGRTYEQFF. In DNA form, the CDR3 reads TGTGCCAGCAGTTACTCGAGCGGGAGGACGTATGAGCAGTTCTTC.

This chain connects TRBV11-2 to TRBJ2-7; TRBD2 aligns across 14 bases. The CDR3 has 17 residues. V lost 0 bases, J lost 3 bases, and 4 bases stayed unmatched. Germline V gene lookup returns CDR1 SGHAT and CDR2 FQNNGV. The CDR3 region is CASSLEGTSGSFYEQYF. Here the CDR3 DNA reads TGTGCCAGCAGCTTAGAAGGGACTAGCGGGAGCTTCTACGAGCAGTACTTC.

This clonotype was detected many times. The chain joins TRBV12-3 or TRBV12-4 to TRBJ2-1; 8 bases fit TRBD2. The CDR3 spans 14 residues. V trimming: 8 bases; J trimming: 6 bases; junction bases outside the gene matches: 9. The CDR3 DNA is TGTGCCAGCTTTTGGCGGGGGGCTCGCAATGAGCAGTTCTTC. Translating it yields CASFWRGARNEQFF.

This clonotype was seen repeatedly, ten times or more. The chain couples TRBV5-1 to TRBJ2-1, with a tentative D call TRBD1 (6 bases). This CDR3 comprises 16 residues. The germline V and J ends were trimmed by 0 bases and 8 bases, with 18 bases remaining between them. The germline CDR1 and CDR2 sequences are SGHRS and YFSETQ. The CDR3, as DNA: TGCGCCAGCAGCTTGGGGGGGCAGGGGTTCAGCCATGAGCAGTTCTTC. Its protein product is CASSLGGQGFSHEQFF.

This chain connects TRBV7-2 to TRBJ2-5; 9 bases align to TRBD2. V lost 5 bases to trimming and J lost 1 base; unmatched junction nucleotides: 8. The CDR3 length is 16 residues. Per germline, CDR1 SGHTA and CDR2 FQGNSA. This chain's CDR3 is CASSLRPAGGQETQYF. The CDR3 DNA sequence: TGTGCCAGCAGCCTGAGGCCAGCGGGGGGCCAAGAGACCCAGTACTTC. The whole variable domain, filled in from reference TRBV7-2 and TRBJ2-5, reads GAGVSQSPSNKVTEKGKDVELRCDPISGHTALYWYRQSLGQGLEFLIYFQGNSAPDKSGLPSDRFSAERTGGSVSTLTIQRTQQEDSAVYLCASSLRPAGGQETQYFGPGTRLLVL.

This clonotype has ten or more counts. The genes are TRBV5-1 and TRBJ2-2; D not resolved. This CDR3 is built from 15 residues. CDR1 is SGHRS, CDR2 YFSETQ, per germline. V was cut by 5 bases and J by 4 bases, with 15 bases left in between. The chain's CDR3 is CASRLLLSVTGELFF. The DNA for the CDR3 is TGCGCCAGCAGACTGCTCCTATCCGTCACCGGGGAGCTGTTTTTT.

This clonotype was seen at least ten times. The chain uses TRBV2 and TRBJ2-7; no clear D. Looked up from germline, CDR1 is SNHLY and CDR2 is FYNNEI. Between the trimmed V and J ends, which lost 6 bases and 4 bases, there was a span of 7 bases. This CDR3 is 11 amino acids long. The CDR3 nucleotides are TGTGCCAGCAGGGACGTGTACGAGCAGTACTTC. Protein: CASRDVYEQYF.

The chain carries TRBV7-9 and TRBJ1-5; 7 bases align to TRBD1. Germline V gene data show CDR1 as SEHNR and CDR2 as FQNEAQ (reference sequence). V lost 5 bases and J lost 7; bases outside the gene matches: 5. The CDR3 extends over 13 amino acids. CDR3 DNA: TGTGCCAGCAGCGTAACAGGGGACCAGCCCCAGCATTTT. Translation: CASSVTGDQPQHF.

This clonotype was counted ten times or more. The chain employs TRBV6-2 or TRBV6-3 and TRBJ2-2; maybe TRBD2 (6 bases). The CDR3 runs 15 residues. V lost 4 bases and J 4 bases, leaving 13 bases between the germline ends. Germline CDR1 is MNHEY and CDR2 is SVGEGT. The CDR3 loop reads CASSSAGQVTGELFF. The CDR3 coding sequence is TGTGCCAGCAGTTCAGCGGGTCAGGTCACCGGGGAGCTGTTTTTT.